These T cell receptor beta chains were read from a single sample in a study of metastatic and nonmetastatic thyroid tumors. With MiXCR, TCRdb called clones anew from the PCR reads. The sample yields 9,500 to 15,000 clones, roughly 30% seen once. Material: tumor tissue. These receptors were obtained from a female donor with papillary thyroid cancer or a benign thyroid nodule (not recorded which). Some clones in this sample may be carry-over from other donors' samples. Each CDR3 is given with its conserved first and last residue. D genes are given only for firm matches. Clone size, where shown, is once, few, many, or a class for clones that have expanded.

j_call v_call d_call clone_size cdr3_nt cdr3_aa
TRBJ2-1 TRBV20-1 TRBD2 many TGCAGTGCTAGGGGGGGGGAGAATGAGCAGTTCTTC CSARGGENEQFF
TRBJ1-5 TRBV28 NA few TGTGCCAGCAGTCTTACCGGGACCTATAATCAGCCCCAGCATTTT CASSLTGTYNQPQHF
TRBJ1-4 TRBV12-3/TRBV12-4 NA NA TGTGCCATCAGTTTTGAGGGTGTTACGGAAAAACTGTTTTTT CAISFEGVTEKLFF
TRBJ2-5 TRBV28 NA many TGTGCCAGCACTGAAGGGGGGGGTGGGTGGACGGAGACCCAGTACTTC CASTEGGGGWTETQYF
TRBJ2-3 TRBV9 NA many TGTGCCAGCGAGGCGCTGCGCACAGATACGCAGTATTTT CASEALRTDTQYF
TRBJ2-5 TRBV6-7 TRBD1 NA TGTGCCAGCAGTTGGGACAGGCAAGAGACCCAGTACTTC CASSWDRQETQYF
TRBJ2-3 TRBV28 NA medium-sized TGTGCCAGCAGTTTAACAGATACGCAGTATTTT CASSLTDTQYF
TRBJ2-1 TRBV20-1 TRBD2 NA TGCAGTGCTTACGGGACTAGCGGGAGAAATGAGCAGTTCTTC CSAYGTSGRNEQFF
TRBJ2-1 TRBV18 NA NA TGTGCCAGCTCACCACGCTTCGATGAGCAGTTCTTC CASSPRFDEQFF
TRBJ1-2 TRBV5-6 TRBD1 NA TGTGCCAGCAGCTTGCTCGGTATGGACAGGGGGCGCGGCTATGGCTACACCTTC CASSLLGMDRGRGYGYTF
TRBJ2-6 TRBV5-1 TRBD1 NA TGCGCCAGCAGCTTGGGGACAGGGAAGAGGGGGGCCAACGTCCTGACTTTC CASSLGTGKRGANVLTF
TRBJ2-2 TRBV24-1 TRBD1 NA TGTGCCACCAGTGAAATCCCGGGACAGGGGAACACCGGGGAGCTGTTTTTT CATSEIPGQGNTGELFF
TRBJ2-2 TRBV20-1 TRBD2 NA TGCAGTGCTAGAGTTCTAGCGGGAGACGAAGCCGGGGAGCTGTTTTTT CSARVLAGDEAGELFF
TRBJ1-1 TRBV18 NA NA TGTGCCAGCTCACCCAGCGGGAGAGAAGCTTTCTTT CASSPSGREAFF
TRBJ1-5 TRBV20-1 NA NA TGCAGTGCTAGAGAATGGGGGGAGGGGCAGCCCCAGCATTTT CSAREWGEGQPQHF
TRBJ2-1 TRBV6-2/TRBV6-3 NA few TGTGCCAGCAGCCATAGTAGGTATGAGCAGTTCTTC CASSHSRYEQFF
TRBJ2-7 TRBV6-1 TRBD1 medium-sized TGTGCCAGCAGTGAGGGGACAGCCCGCTACGAGCAGTACTTC CASSEGTARYEQYF
TRBJ1-3 TRBV6-1 NA NA TGTGCCAGCAGAGAGTGGGCCATCACTATATCTGGAAACACCATATATTTT CASREWAITISGNTIYF
TRBJ2-3 TRBV20-1 NA medium-sized TGCAGTGTTGACCTTAGTGGGCCGGATACGCAGTATTTT CSVDLSGPDTQYF
TRBJ2-7 TRBV30 NA once TGTGCCTGGAGTATTTCTCTCGAGCAGTACTTC CAWSISLEQYF
TRBJ2-6 TRBV6-4 TRBD2 few TGTGCCAGCAGTGGACTAGCGGGCTCTGGGGCCAACGTCCTGACTTTC CASSGLAGSGANVLTF
TRBJ2-7 TRBV3-1 NA once TGTGCCAGCAGCCCCACTCTGGGGACCCCGCGATCGAACTGGGGGTACTTC CASSPTLGTPRSNWGYF
TRBJ1-2 TRBV7-2 NA medium-sized TGTGCCAGCAGCTTGGCGAGTTCAGGGTTAGCTAACTATGGCTACACCTTC CASSLASSGLANYGYTF
TRBJ1-1 TRBV5-1 NA many TGCGCCAGCAGCTCGCTGTCTATGAACACTGAAGCTTTCTTT CASSSLSMNTEAFF
TRBJ2-3 TRBV20-1 NA many TGCAGTGCTAGTTATGAGGAGTGGGTCACAGATACGCAGTATTTT CSASYEEWVTDTQYF
TRBJ2-7 TRBV10-3 TRBD1 few TGTGCCGCAGCCGCCGGGACAGGGACATACGAGCAGTACTTC CAAAAGTGTYEQYF
TRBJ2-7 TRBV29-1 TRBD2 many TGCAGCGTGGTACTAGCTTGGGGATTAGCGGGAGGGGGCTACGAGCAGTACTTC CSVVLAWGLAGGGYEQYF
TRBJ2-4 TRBV28 TRBD2 NA TGTGCCAGCAGCCCTGCTAGCGGAGCGACCAAGGAAAACATTCAGTACTTC CASSPASGATKENIQYF
TRBJ1-5 TRBV18 NA NA TGTGCCAGCTCACCGGGGGGTGGTCGCAATCAGCCCCAGCATTTT CASSPGGGRNQPQHF
TRBJ2-7 TRBV11-3 TRBD1 NA TGTGCCAGCAGCCGCGGTGGGGGACAGGGTAACTACGAGCAGTACTTC CASSRGGGQGNYEQYF
TRBJ2-6 TRBV5-8 TRBD1 many TGTGCCAGCACCACCAGGGGGATCTCTGGGGCCAACGTCCTGACTTTC CASTTRGISGANVLTF
TRBJ2-7 TRBV30 NA NA TGTGCCTGGAACCGATTCGGTCGGGCCGAGCAGTACTTC CAWNRFGRAEQYF
TRBJ2-7 TRBV20-1 TRBD2 medium-sized TGCAGTGCTAGAGATCTTGGGACTAGCGTCGACGAGCAGTACTTC CSARDLGTSVDEQYF
TRBJ2-7 TRBV30 NA NA TGTGCCTGGAGTAAACAGGCCACCTACGAGCAGTACTTC CAWSKQATYEQYF
TRBJ2-7 TRBV24-1 NA NA TGTGCCACCAGTGATTTGGGGGACAAAGAACAGTACTTC CATSDLGDKEQYF
TRBJ2-2 TRBV18 TRBD2 NA TGTGCCAGCTCACCACCGGGACTAGCGGGAGGAACCGGGGAGCTGTTTTTT CASSPPGLAGGTGELFF
TRBJ2-7 TRBV20-1 NA NA TGCAGTGCTAGAGACTTAGGGCAGGGCGAGCAGTACTTC CSARDLGQGEQYF
TRBJ2-7 TRBV7-3 NA few TGTGCCAGCAGCTTAGCCTGGGGCGAGCAGTACTTC CASSLAWGEQYF
TRBJ2-1 TRBV5-1 NA medium-sized TGCGCCACCACCCTTGGTGGGTATTCCTACAATGAGCAGTTCTTC CATTLGGYSYNEQFF
TRBJ1-1 TRBV30 NA many TGTGCCTGGTGTCCTGGCGGGGACACTGAAGCTTTCTTT CAWCPGGDTEAFF
TRBJ2-7 TRBV5-1 TRBD1 NA TGCGCCAGCAGCTTTGGCGCTACAGGGGGCAGCTACGAGCAGTACTTC CASSFGATGGSYEQYF
TRBJ2-7 TRBV6-1 TRBD2 NA TGTGCCAGCCATCCAACCCCGGTCGGGGGGTCCTACGAGCAGTACTTC CASHPTPVGGSYEQYF
TRBJ2-1 TRBV18 NA NA TGTGCCAGCTCACCGGTATACAATGAGCAGTTCTTC CASSPVYNEQFF
TRBJ2-3 TRBV7-9 TRBD2 many TGTGCCAGCAGCTCCCGAGCGGGAGGGCTGGCAGATACGCAGTATTTT CASSSRAGGLADTQYF
TRBJ2-7 TRBV12-3/TRBV12-4 TRBD2 few TGTGCCAGCAGTTTAGGTGGTAGCGGGAGGGTCTACTACGAGCAGTACTTC CASSLGGSGRVYYEQYF
TRBJ2-7 TRBV5-1 TRBD2 NA TGCGCCAGCAGCTTGCCTAGCGGGAGCTACGAGCAGTACTTC CASSLPSGSYEQYF
TRBJ2-1 TRBV5-1 TRBD2 NA TGCGCCAGCAGCTTACTAGCGGGGCGCCTGGTCTTC CASSLLAGRLVF
TRBJ1-3 TRBV20-1 NA medium-sized TGCAGTGCTCCCGATATGGTGAGCTCTGGAAACACCATATATTTT CSAPDMVSSGNTIYF
TRBJ2-3 TRBV5-1 TRBD1 NA TGCGCCAGCAGCCCACCCGGGACAGGGAACACAGATACGCAGTATTTT CASSPPGTGNTDTQYF
TRBJ2-5 TRBV9 NA NA TGTGCCAGCAGCGTAGGTTCCCAGGTTGTTGTAGGTCAAGAGACCCAGTACTTC CASSVGSQVVVGQETQYF
TRBJ1-3 TRBV15 NA medium-sized TGTGCCACCAGCAGAGATCGGTCTGGAAACACCATATATTTT CATSRDRSGNTIYF
TRBJ2-5 TRBV14 NA NA TGTGCCAGCAGCCAGTACCGGGACGGAGAGACCCAGTACTTC CASSQYRDGETQYF
TRBJ2-3 TRBV7-2 NA few TGTGCCAGCAGCTTGACAGATACGCAGTATTTT CASSLTDTQYF